This is a list of T cell receptor beta chains from one sample in a study of CD8 T cells in ankylosing spondylitis. One entry per CDR3 protein results from TCRdb running MiXCR on the 5' RACE reads. The sample lists about 150,000 distinct CDR3 sequences, under 45% occurring once. The sequenced sample was synovial fluid, either unsorted or a sorted T cell fraction (not recorded which). The receptors come from a male donor with ankylosing spondylitis. Each CDR3 is given with its conserved first and last residue. The D gene is left open where the match is weak. Clone size is not always given. Where it is, it says once, few, many or a class for expanded clones.

size: .; J: TRBJ2-1; V: TRBV4-1; D: TRBD2; DNA: TGCGCCAGCAGCCTAAGGACTAGCGGGGCCTACAATGAGCAGTTCTTC; CDR3: CASSLRTSGAYNEQFF
size: .; J: TRBJ2-2; V: TRBV18; D: TRBD1; DNA: TGTGCCAGCTCACCACCTTTTAGGGGGCCGAACACCGGGGAGCTGTTTTTT; CDR3: CASSPPFRGPNTGELFF
size: once; J: TRBJ2-7; V: TRBV10-3; D: .; DNA: TGTGCCATCAGTGAGTCGTATAACAGAGTTCCCTACGAGCAGTACTTC; CDR3: CAISESYNRVPYEQYF
size: .; J: TRBJ1-5; V: TRBV19; D: TRBD1; DNA: TGTGCCAGTAGTCCAAGGACAGGGGGTTTGGCTCAGCCCCAGCATTTT; CDR3: CASSPRTGGLAQPQHF
size: few; J: TRBJ1-5; V: TRBV20-1; D: .; DNA: TGCAGTGCTAGAGATTCTTCCAGGAATAGCAATCAGCCCCAGCATTTT; CDR3: CSARDSSRNSNQPQHF
size: .; J: TRBJ1-2; V: TRBV7-3; D: .; DNA: TGTGCCAGCAGCCTACGGACGGGGGCCGGCTATGGCTACACCTTC; CDR3: CASSLRTGAGYGYTF
size: many; J: TRBJ2-2; V: TRBV27; D: .; DNA: TGTGCCACCCAAGGGCGGGATGGTTACGGGGAGCTGTTTTTT; CDR3: CATQGRDGYGELFF
size: .; J: TRBJ2-1; V: TRBV6-5; D: .; DNA: TGTGCCAGCAGTTATCCGGCCCAGGGGTACAATGAGCAGTTCTTC; CDR3: CASSYPAQGYNEQFF
size: few; J: TRBJ2-1; V: TRBV20-1; D: .; DNA: TGCAGTGCTAGAGATTTGGGGCGGAGCGGAGGGTACAATGAGCAGTTCTTC; CDR3: CSARDLGRSGGYNEQFF
size: .; J: TRBJ2-7; V: TRBV20-1; D: TRBD2; DNA: TGCAGTGCTAGAGGGGGCTATAGCGGGAGAGGCGAGCAGTACTTC; CDR3: CSARGGYSGRGEQYF
size: few; J: TRBJ2-1; V: TRBV15; D: TRBD2; DNA: TGTGCCACCAGCACCCGACTAGCGGGAGAGCAGTTCTTC; CDR3: CATSTRLAGEQFF
size: .; J: TRBJ2-1; V: TRBV9; D: .; DNA: TGTGCCAGCAGCCCGACGACAGGCCCTACGGGGATCTTC; CDR3: CASSPTTGPTGIF
size: .; J: TRBJ2-7; V: TRBV28; D: TRBD2; DNA: TGTGCCAGCAGTTTGACTAGCGGGATTACCTACGAGCAGTACTTC; CDR3: CASSLTSGITYEQYF
size: many; J: TRBJ2-7; V: TRBV24-1; D: .; DNA: TGTGCCACCAGTGATAGGAAGGAGTTGGGCGAGCAGTACTTC; CDR3: CATSDRKELGEQYF
size: .; J: TRBJ1-1; V: TRBV28; D: .; DNA: TGTGCCAGCAGTTCCGCGCGGGCCCCTTGGGGGTGGACTGAAGCTTTCTTT; CDR3: CASSSARAPWGWTEAFF
size: .; J: TRBJ2-1; V: TRBV20-1; D: TRBD2; DNA: TGCAGTGCTAGAAACCCCGGGAGGGGGGTCTACAATGAGCAGTTCTTC; CDR3: CSARNPGRGVYNEQFF
size: .; J: TRBJ2-1; V: TRBV29-1; D: .; DNA: TGCAGCGTTATAAGCCCCTGGATAGTAAGCTCCTACAATGAGCAGTTCTTC; CDR3: CSVISPWIVSSYNEQFF
size: .; J: TRBJ2-2; V: TRBV3-1; D: .; DNA: TGTGCCAGCAGCCAAGATGGTTACAGGAACACCGGGGAGCTGTTTTTT; CDR3: CASSQDGYRNTGELFF
size: few; J: TRBJ2-5; V: TRBV20-1; D: TRBD2; DNA: TGCAGTGCTAGAGCGGAAGAGGTCGAGCGGGGGGCCTCGGAGACCCAGTACTTC; CDR3: CSARAEEVERGASETQYF
size: .; J: TRBJ2-1; V: TRBV12-3/TRBV12-4; D: .; DNA: TGTGCCAGCAGTTTATTCCCAGCCAATGAGCAGTTCTTC; CDR3: CASSLFPANEQFF
size: .; J: TRBJ1-3; V: TRBV6-1; D: .; DNA: TGTGCCAGCAGTGAAATTGCAGGGTCTGGAAACACCATATATTTT; CDR3: CASSEIAGSGNTIYF
size: .; J: TRBJ1-6; V: TRBV5-1; D: .; DNA: TGCGCCAGCAGCTTGTGGTTCAGCGCAGGGTTCCCCCTCCACTTT; CDR3: CASSLWFSAGFPLHF
size: .; J: TRBJ2-5; V: TRBV6-2/TRBV6-3; D: TRBD2; DNA: TGTGCCAGCAGTTGGGCCGGGGGACTAGCGGGGGCGAATCCGCATAGAATCCAAGAGACCCAGTACTTC; CDR3: CASSWAGGLAGANPHRIQETQYF
size: .; J: TRBJ2-1; V: TRBV5-1; D: TRBD2; DNA: TGCGCCAGCAGCTTGTATACTAGCGGGCCTTACAATGAGCAGTTCTTC; CDR3: CASSLYTSGPYNEQFF
size: .; J: TRBJ2-3; V: TRBV2; D: .; DNA: TGTGCCAGCAGTCTAGGGCAGGGGTGGCCAGATACGCAGTATTTT; CDR3: CASSLGQGWPDTQYF
size: .; J: TRBJ1-1; V: TRBV6-1; D: .; DNA: TGTGCCAGCCTTGGACATCCAGGCGGTGGCACTGAAGCTTTCTTT; CDR3: CASLGHPGGGTEAFF
size: .; J: TRBJ2-3; V: TRBV2; D: TRBD2; DNA: TGTGCCAGCATCATACAGCGGGAGGGGACCACAGATACGCAGTATTTT; CDR3: CASIIQREGTTDTQYF
size: .; J: TRBJ2-7; V: TRBV28; D: .; DNA: TGTGCCAGCAGTCCCGCCGAGCGGAACTCCTACGAGCAGTACTTC; CDR3: CASSPAERNSYEQYF
size: few; J: TRBJ2-5; V: TRBV3-1; D: TRBD1; DNA: TGTGCCAGCAGCCCCCGGGACAGGCCCCAAGAGACCCAGTACTTC; CDR3: CASSPRDRPQETQYF
size: .; J: TRBJ1-5; V: TRBV25-1; D: .; DNA: TGTGCCAGCAGTGTAAGGGGTGAGCAGCCCCAGCATTTT; CDR3: CASSVRGEQPQHF
size: few; J: TRBJ2-1; V: TRBV12-3/TRBV12-4; D: TRBD1; DNA: TGTGCCAGCAGTTTCCTAGGACAGGGGTTTGGGCAGTTCTTC; CDR3: CASSFLGQGFGQFF
size: .; J: TRBJ2-1; V: TRBV2; D: TRBD2; DNA: TGTGCCAGCAGCGGATTTGGGACTAGCAATGATGAGCAGTTCTTC; CDR3: CASSGFGTSNDEQFF
size: .; J: TRBJ2-3; V: TRBV27; D: .; DNA: TGTGCCAGCTCCTTTCGACCCCCGGGCACAGATACGCAGTATTTT; CDR3: CASSFRPPGTDTQYF
size: many; J: TRBJ2-1; V: TRBV20-1; D: .; DNA: TGCAGTGCATCTGGGATCTACAATGAGCAGTTCTTC; CDR3: CSASGIYNEQFF
size: few; J: TRBJ2-6; V: TRBV12-3/TRBV12-4; D: .; DNA: TGTGCCAGCAGTTTCTTTACCGGGCCAGATCCCTCTGGGGCCAACGTCCTGACTTTC; CDR3: CASSFFTGPDPSGANVLTF
size: .; J: TRBJ2-3; V: TRBV6-2/TRBV6-3; D: TRBD2; DNA: TGTGCCAGCAGTTACTCCCTAGCGGGAGGGCCCACAGATACGCAGTATTTT; CDR3: CASSYSLAGGPTDTQYF
size: .; J: TRBJ1-2; V: TRBV10-3; D: TRBD1; DNA: TGTGCCATCAAAAGGACAGGGAGGCCTTGGGGCTACACCTTC; CDR3: CAIKRTGRPWGYTF
size: few; J: TRBJ2-3; V: TRBV12-3/TRBV12-4; D: .; DNA: TGTGCCAGCAGTTTCTACATAAATACGCAGTATTTT; CDR3: CASSFYINTQYF
size: few; J: TRBJ2-1; V: TRBV11-3; D: TRBD2; DNA: TGTGCCAGCAGCCCCATAGAAGGACTAGCGGAATCGAATGAGCAGTTCTTC; CDR3: CASSPIEGLAESNEQFF
size: .; J: TRBJ2-3; V: TRBV5-1; D: .; DNA: TGCGCCAGCAGCTTCCGGGGCCCTGTAAACACAGATACGCAGTATTTT; CDR3: CASSFRGPVNTDTQYF